This T cell receptor beta chain appears in the sequencing data of a study of control samples from healthy donors and cancer patients. This CDR3 region has 15 residues. Trimming pared 4 bases from V and 6 bases from J, leaving 17 bases between. Germline lookup yields CDR1 SGHKS and CDR2 YYEKEE (reference sequence). Assay: immunoSEQ multiplex PCR; the TCRdb copy retains only in-frame clones and omits some. Of approximately 140,000 clones listed, around 94% were seen once; the top ten hold about an eighth. Sequences were obtained from blood. The TCR was taken from a man aged 40-55 years in good health. The V and J genes are TRBV5-5 and TRBJ2-4; TRBD1 or TRBD2 may be the D gene (5 bases each). The CDR3 sequence is CASSHTGAPGNIQYF. DNA of the CDR3: TGTGCCAGCAGCCACACCGGGGCCCCGGGAAACATTCAGTACTTC.